The 4 T cell receptor beta chains below were found in one sample sequenced in a study of blood T cell repertoires in COVID-19. Some clones are missing from TCRdb's copy, which holds only in-frame ones; the method was immunoSEQ multiplex PCR. The table lists approximately 170,000 clones, 70% to 90% of them singletons. The sample comprised peripheral blood. These receptors were taken from a woman of 80 years or more with COVID-19, enrolled during active disease.

This chain uses TRBV19 with TRBJ1-5; the D gene is possibly TRBD1 (6 bases). This CDR3 has 16 amino acids. Trimming removed 4 bases from V and 6 bases from J, with 19 bases in between. Germline CDR1 reads LNHDA; CDR2 reads SQIVND (reference sequence). As DNA, the CDR3 is TGTGCCAGTAGTACCCCCCTTCTCAAAGGGGGTCAGCCCCAGCATTTT. It yields the protein CASSTPLLKGGQPQHF.

The chain recombines TRBV7-9 with TRBJ1-1; TRBD1 might be the D (5 bases). Trimming stripped 4 bases from V and 2 bases from J, with 11 bases between. The CDR3 extends over 14 amino acids. Germline values: CDR1 SEHNR, CDR2 FQNEAQ (reference sequence). The CDR3 region has the DNA TGTGCCAGCAGCTCGACAGCGCTAAACACTGAAGCTTTCTTT. This translates into CASSSTALNTEAFF.

The chain combines TRBV7-3 with TRBJ1-2, with D uncertain. The CDR3 has 16 amino acids. Germline V lookup: CDR1 SGHTA, CDR2 FQGTGA. Trimming removed 2 bases from V and 2 bases from J, with 15 bases in between. The CDR3 DNA sequence: TGTGCCAGCAGCTTATCCCCTTCTGTGAGGAACTATGGCTACACCTTC. The encoded protein is CASSLSPSVRNYGYTF.

This chain links TRBV19 with TRBJ1-2, with a tentative D call TRBD1 (5 bases). Per germline, CDR1 LNHDA and CDR2 SQIVND (reference sequence). The germline V and J ends were trimmed by 4 bases and 4 bases, with 25 bases remaining between them. This CDR3 is 18 amino acids long. The CDR3 spells CASSSGGTQPYPPYGYTF. Written as DNA, the CDR3 is TGTGCCAGTAGTAGTGGGGGGACCCAGCCTTACCCCCCCTATGGCTACACCTTC.